Shown below are 3 T cell receptor beta chains from a single sample sequenced in a study of beta chain features in type 1 diabetes. Study-wide points: Type 1 diabetes patients had moderately but significantly shorter TCRB CDR3s in all four CD4+ subsets.

For these receptors, no antigen is known. All of the isolated RNA was reverse transcribed, so expressed TCRB transcripts were sequenced. Using immunoSEQ multiplex PCR, the repertoire was profiled, and TCRdb retains in-frame clones only, with some absent. This sample has hundreds of thousands of clones, with more than 12% found just once. Sequenced input: naive CD4+ T cells from blood. These receptors originate from a man between 18 and 35 years old with type 1 diabetes.

There are a few counts of this clone. The chain uses TRBV5-1 and TRBJ2-1, with a tentative D call TRBD2 (6 bases). This CDR3 is 14 amino acids long. V lost 4 bases and J lost 9, with 17 bases in between. Per the germline V gene, CDR1 is SGHRS and CDR2 is YFSETQ. CDR3 loop: CASSITPGGGEQFF. DNA of the CDR3: TGCGCCAGCAGCATAACCCCCGGGGGTGGTGAGCAGTTCTTC.

The CDR3 nucleotides read TGTGCCTGGATTTCAGGGGGTACTGAAGCTTTCTTT. Protein: CAWISGGTEAFF. The chain links TRBV30 to TRBJ1-1; 7 bases are shared with TRBD1. V shed 4 bases and J 5 bases; nucleotides not matched to a gene: 4. The CDR3 loop spans 12 amino acids. CDR1 is GTSNPN, CDR2 SVGIG, per germline (reference sequence).

A remark on this clone: At the DNA level, this CDR3 is encoded by other sequences in the same sample as well. The genes are TRBV20-1 and TRBJ2-7; D is undetermined. The ends were cut back, 0 bases at V and 7 bases at J, with 4 bases in the middle. The CDR3 totals 10 residues. The V gene's germline CDR1 is DFQATT and CDR2 SNEGSKA (reference sequence). The CDR3 loop is CSAREEEQYF. The CDR3 bases are TGCAGTGCTAGAGAAGAAGAGCAGTACTTC.